What follows are 14 T cell receptor beta chains derived from one specimen sequenced in a study of PD-1 blockade in classical Hodgkin lymphoma. Each patient experienced a relapse that followed autologous stem cell transplantation, and brentuximab vedotin exposure varied. Repertoires were generated with immunoSEQ multiplex PCR, while TCRdb's copy carries only in-frame clones and drops some. The sample shows almost 100,000 clones, 80% to 95% of them seen only once. The source was peripheral blood mononuclear cells (PBMCs), collected at baseline. The origin of the receptors is a human donor with classical Hodgkin lymphoma.

The CDR3: CASSLSRGGETQYF. CDR3 bases: TGTGCCAGCAGTTTATCCAGGGGGGGAGAGACCCAGTACTTC. The rearrangement uses TRBV27 and TRBJ2-5; D may match TRBD1 or TRBD2 (7 bases each). CDR1 and CDR2 (germline): MNHEY, SMNVEV (reference sequence). Trimming stripped 0 bases from V and 4 bases from J, with 9 bases between. CDR3 length equals 14 residues.

V and J are TRBV5-1 and TRBJ2-3; TRBD1 or TRBD2 may be the D gene (6 bases each). The CDR3 runs to 15 residues. Germline-derived CDR1 and CDR2 are SGHRS and YFSETQ. Deletions cut 4 bases from V and 6 bases from J, with 18 bases between. The CDR3 DNA follows: TGCGCCAGCAGCCAAGGGGGGACGTCAAGGGATACGCAGTATTTT. This gives the protein CASSQGGTSRDTQYF.

The rearrangement joins TRBV18 to TRBJ1-1; D not resolved. This CDR3 has 13 amino acids. Germline V gives CDR1 KGHSH, CDR2 LQKENI. V dropped 2 bases and J dropped 4 bases, with 8 bases sitting between them. The CDR3 here is CASSPAEGTEAFF. DNA for the CDR3: TGTGCCAGCTCACCAGCCGAAGGCACTGAAGCTTTCTTT.

The J gene is TRBJ2-1, the V gene TRBV7-9; D not certain. The CDR3 runs 11 residues. CDR1 SEHNR and CDR2 FQNEAQ come from the germline V gene (reference sequence). The germline V and J ends were trimmed by 5 bases and 10 bases, with 9 bases remaining between them. Here the CDR3 reads CASSALLEQFF. The DNA for the CDR3 is TGTGCCAGCAGCGCCCTTTTAGAGCAGTTCTTC.

This chain connects TRBV7-9 to TRBJ2-2; 7 bases are a match to TRBD2. This CDR3 contains 18 residues. Germline CDR1 reads SEHNR; CDR2 reads FQNEAQ (reference sequence). Trimming at V came to 3 bases and at J to 1 base, leaving 11 bases not matched to a gene. The CDR3 sequence: CASSFLYRGSLNTGELFF. For the CDR3, the DNA is TGTGCCAGCAGCTTTCTCTATCGCGGGAGTTTGAACACCGGGGAGCTGTTTTTT.

The sample holds a few counts of this clone. This chain links TRBV10-3 with TRBJ2-4; maybe TRBD2 (7 bases). The CDR3 is made up of 13 amino acids. Looked up from germline, CDR1 is ENHRY and CDR2 is SYGVKD. With 10 bases removed from V and 9 bases from J, the gap between germline ends came to 19 bases. The CDR3 spells CATLGRGDTIQYF. The DNA of the CDR3 is TGTGCCACCCTTGGTCGGGGGGACACCATTCAGTACTTC.

CDR3 loop: CASSSEQGLANTEAFF. The CDR3 nucleotides are TGCGCCAGCAGCTCTGAACAGGGGTTGGCGAACACTGAAGCTTTCTTT. The rearrangement uses TRBV5-1 and TRBJ1-1; 7 bases are a match to TRBD1. With 3 bases clipped from V and 1 base from J, the junction kept 9 bases outside the gene matches. This CDR3 comprises 16 residues. The V gene's germline CDR1 is SGHRS and CDR2 YFSETQ.

This rearrangement joins TRBV29-1 to TRBJ1-2; D perhaps matches TRBD1 (6 bases). The CDR3 covers 13 residues. Germline-derived CDR1 and CDR2 are SQVTM and ANQGSEA. V was cut by 5 bases and J by 3 bases, with 13 bases left in between. The CDR3, as DNA: TGCAGCGTTCGAGGGGGGACCCACTATGGCTACACCTTC. Its protein product is CSVRGGTHYGYTF.

This clone was counted once. This sample also contains other DNA sequences that code for the same CDR3. The rearrangement joins TRBV6-5 to TRBJ2-7; D uncertain. The CDR3 covers 11 residues. Trimming shortened V by 6 bases and J by 1 base, and 4 bases separated the two germline ends. Germline CDR1 is MNHEY and CDR2 is SVGAGI. The CDR3 sequence: CASRGSYEQYF. The CDR3 region has the DNA TGTGCCAGCAGGGGGTCCTACGAGCAGTACTTC.

This clone has just one count. V gene TRBV12-5 combines with J gene TRBJ1-1; D not certain. CDR3 size: 11 residues. The germline V gene has CDR1 LGHNT and CDR2 FRNRAP. V was pared by 1 base and J by 7 bases, with 4 bases between. The CDR3 is CASGLGFEAFF. DNA of the CDR3: TGTGCTAGTGGTTTGGGTTTTGAAGCTTTCTTT. Variable domain in full (rest from reference TRBV12-5 and TRBJ1-1): DARVTQTPRHKVTEMGQEVTMRCQPILGHNTVFWYRQTMMQGLELLAYFRNRAPLDDSGMPKDRFSAEMPDATLATLKIQPSEPRDSAVYFCASGLGFEAFFGQGTRLTVV.

This clone came up once. The chain employs TRBV28 and TRBJ1-2; 10 positions match TRBD1. J was trimmed by 4 bases and V by 6 bases; bases with no gene match: 8. The CDR3 spans 15 residues. The germline CDR1 and CDR2 sequences are MDHEN and SYDVKM. CDR3 loop: CASSKPGQGGYGYTF. CDR3 nucleotides: TGTGCCAGCAGCAAACCCGGACAGGGGGGCTATGGCTACACCTTC.

The chain links TRBV5-4 to TRBJ2-1, with no clear D. V lost 3 bases to trimming and J lost 10 bases, with 20 bases between them. Germline V gene lookup returns CDR1 SGHNT and CDR2 YYREEE (reference sequence). CDR3 length: 15 residues. Here the CDR3 DNA reads TGTGCCAGCAGCTCCGCGGCAAGTGCAATTATGGAGCAGTTCTTC. Protein sequence: CASSSAASAIMEQFF. Full variable domain (remainder filled in from reference TRBV5-4 and TRBJ2-1): ETGVTQSPTHLIKTRGQQVTLRCSSQSGHNTVSWYQQALGQGPQFIFQYYREEENGRGNFPPRFSGLQFPNYSSELNVNALELDDSALYLCASSSAASAIMEQFFGPGTRLTVL.

The rearrangement links TRBV11-1 to TRBJ1-2; weak D call: TRBD1 (5 bases). V was clipped by 3 bases and J by 8 bases, with 16 bases between them. The CDR3 has 14 amino acids. Germline V gene sequence: CDR1 SGHAT, CDR2 FQDESV (reference sequence). CDR3 protein: CASSFTGQGGGYTF. The CDR3 DNA is TGTGCCAGCAGCTTTACCGGGCAGGGAGGAGGCTACACCTTC.

A single count supports this clone. The chain couples TRBV28 to TRBJ2-5, with D perhaps TRBD2 (6 bases). There are 14 residues in the CDR3. V gave up 5 bases and J gave up 4 bases, with 14 bases separating them. Germline CDR1 MDHEN, CDR2 SYDVKM. CDR3 protein: CASSPALGGETQYF. The DNA for the CDR3 is TGTGCCAGCAGTCCAGCCCTGGGGGGAGAGACCCAGTACTTC.